These 31 T cell receptor beta chains were sequenced from one sample in a study of blood T cell repertoires in COVID-19. Using immunoSEQ multiplex PCR, the repertoire was profiled, and TCRdb retains in-frame clones only, with some absent. The repertoire has approximately 130,000 clones, roughly four fifths of them found once; the top ten carry 10% to 13%. Sequencing was carried out using peripheral blood. The receptors here all came from a human donor in a cohort sampled during active COVID-19.

The genes are TRBV7-9 and TRBJ1-6; TRBD1 might be the D (6 bases). This CDR3 is built from 15 residues. V was clipped by 3 bases and J by 5 bases, with 11 bases between them. CDR1 is SEHNR, CDR2 FQNEAQ, per germline (reference sequence). CDR3: CASSFGGAHNSPLHF. CDR3 coding DNA: TGTGCCAGCAGCTTCGGGGGGGCCCATAATTCACCCCTCCACTTT.

The rearrangement joins TRBV7-6 to TRBJ2-3; 9 bases line up with TRBD2. After removal of 5 bases from V and 3 bases from J, the junction contained 6 bases not matched to a gene. The CDR3 length is 15 residues. Per the germline V gene, CDR1 is SGHVS and CDR2 is FNYEAQ. CDR3 nucleotides: TGTGCCAGCAGCCCAGCGGGGGGAAAGACAGATACGCAGTATTTT. The encoded protein is CASSPAGGKTDTQYF.

This clone was seen only once. The chain has TRBV7-9 and TRBJ1-2, with D possibly matching TRBD1 (6 bases). The V gene lost 8 bases and the J gene lost 7 bases, with 20 bases spanning the gap. Germline V gene lookup returns CDR1 SEHNR and CDR2 FQNEAQ (reference sequence). The CDR3 totals 14 residues. CDR3 in DNA: TGTGCCAGCGAAGGGGGAGGGAGGAGCGGTGGCTACACCTTC. It codes for CASEGGGRSGGYTF. Drawing the rest from reference TRBV7-9 and TRBJ1-2, the complete variable domain is DTGVSQNPRHKITKRGQNVTFRCDPISEHNRLYWYRQTLGQGPEFLTYFQNEAQLEKSRLLSDRFSAERPKGSFSTLEIQRTEQGDSAMYLCASEGGGRSGGYTFGSGTRLTVV.

The chain combines TRBV14 with TRBJ2-1; D is uncertain. V dropped 6 bases and J dropped 5 bases, with 8 bases sitting between them. Germline CDR1 is SGHDN and CDR2 is FVKESK. The CDR3 has 12 residues. CDR3 sequence: CASSPTHNEQFF. The DNA for the CDR3 is TGTGCCAGCAGTCCCACACACAATGAGCAGTTCTTC. The full variable domain, completed using reference TRBV14 and TRBJ2-1, is EAGVTQFPSHSVIEKGQTVTLRCDPISGHDNLYWYRRVMGKEIKFLLHFVKESKQDESGMPNNRFLAERTGGTYSTLKVQPAELEDSGVYFCASSPTHNEQFFGPGTRLTVL.

The chain has TRBV5-4 and TRBJ2-7, with 7 bases identical to TRBD1. Looked up from germline, CDR1 is SGHNT and CDR2 is YYREEE (reference sequence). Trimming removed 5 bases from V and 1 base from J; junction bases left unmatched: 3. This CDR3 has 13 residues. CDR3 amino acids: CASSMTGSYEQYF. The CDR3 nucleotides are TGTGCCAGCAGTATGACAGGGTCCTACGAGCAGTACTTC.

The chain combines TRBV6-5 with TRBJ1-5; the match to TRBD1 covers 7 bases. The V and J ends lost 5 bases and 2 bases, in that order; junction bases with no gene match: 6. CDR1 is MNHEY, CDR2 SVGAGI, per germline. This CDR3 has 15 residues. CDR3 residues: CASSIQGGGNQPQHF. In nucleotides, the CDR3 is TGTGCCAGCAGTATTCAGGGGGGTGGCAATCAGCCCCAGCATTTT.

The V and J genes are TRBV2 and TRBJ1-5; 10 nucleotides match TRBD1. This CDR3 comprises 15 residues. Germline V gene sequence: CDR1 SNHLY, CDR2 FYNNEI. After removal of 6 bases from V and 0 bases from J, the junction contained 2 bases not matched to a gene. As DNA, the CDR3 is TGTGCCAGCAGAGGACAGGGGGTTAGCAATCAGCCCCAGCATTTT. As protein: CASRGQGVSNQPQHF.

The genes are TRBV6-6 and TRBJ2-1; TRBD2 matches at 9 bases. The J segment lost 4 bases and the V segment lost 5 bases, leaving 3 bases of the junction unmatched. Germline CDR1 MNHNY, CDR2 SVGAGI (reference sequence). The CDR3 extends over 14 amino acids. CDR3 residues: CASSSGGLYNEQFF. The CDR3 nucleotides are TGTGCCAGCAGTAGCGGGGGGCTGTACAATGAGCAGTTCTTC.

The chain couples TRBV6-6 to TRBJ2-5; D may be TRBD2 (5 bases). The germline CDR1 and CDR2 sequences are MNHNY and SVGAGI (reference sequence). The V and J ends lost 7 bases and 7 bases respectively, with 16 bases between them. CDR3 length: 13 residues. The CDR3 bases are TGTGCCAGCAACGCGGGCCCAACGGGGACCCAGTACTTC. Its protein is CASNAGPTGTQYF.

The sample holds a few counts of this clone. This chain joins TRBV12-3 or TRBV12-4 and TRBJ1-1; no clear D gene. This CDR3 is 13 amino acids long. V was trimmed by 8 bases and J by 1 base, leaving 11 bases between them. The CDR3, as DNA: TGTGCCAGCCGCGAGCGCTGGAACACTGAAGCTTTCTTT. It encodes CASRERWNTEAFF.

This clone has a single count. V is TRBV11-2 and J is TRBJ1-6; D might be TRBD1 (5 bases). The CDR3 covers 15 residues. Germline CDR1 SGHAT, CDR2 FQNNGV. The V and J ends lost 5 bases and 2 bases respectively, with 10 bases between them. The CDR3 loop reads CASSPRGTYNSPLHF. The CDR3 bases are TGTGCCAGCAGCCCACGGGGGACCTATAATTCACCCCTCCACTTT.

This clone was found once. V gene TRBV7-9 combines with J gene TRBJ1-4; 10 nucleotides agree with TRBD1. Germline CDR1 reads SEHNR; CDR2 reads FQNEAQ (reference sequence). This CDR3 is built from 18 residues. J gave up 0 bases and V 1 base, and 5 bases lay outside the gene matches. The CDR3: CASSLGGQGPATNEKLFF. Written as DNA, the CDR3 is TGTGCCAGCAGCTTAGGGGGACAGGGGCCTGCAACTAATGAAAAACTGTTTTTT.

V and J are TRBV6-4 and TRBJ1-4, with a weak D call TRBD1 (5 bases). This CDR3 is 15 amino acids long. Germline CDR1 MRHNA, CDR2 SNTAGT. V shed 6 bases and J shed 0 bases, with 11 bases lying between them. CDR3 in amino acids: CASRRQPTTNEKLFF. CDR3 coding DNA: TGTGCCAGCAGAAGACAGCCTACAACTAATGAAAAACTGTTTTTT.

The chain couples TRBV18 to TRBJ1-1; possibly TRBD1 for D (5 bases). Germline V gene sequence: CDR1 KGHSH, CDR2 LQKENI. The CDR3 extends over 17 amino acids. Trimming cost V 1 base and J 0 bases, with 15 bases left between them. CDR3 residues: CASSPLSTAYMNTEAFF. For the CDR3, the DNA is TGTGCCAGCTCACCACTCTCGACAGCTTACATGAACACTGAAGCTTTCTTT.

The rearrangement links TRBV6-5 to TRBJ1-1; possible D gene TRBD1, 5 bases. V was pared by 1 base and J by 1 base, with 13 bases between. Germline V gives CDR1 MNHEY, CDR2 SVGAGI. The CDR3 runs to 16 residues. CDR3 loop: CASSYLSRGTNTEAFF. The CDR3 DNA reads TGTGCCAGCAGTTACTTATCTCGGGGGACGAACACTGAAGCTTTCTTT.

CDR3 protein: CATSRGIRRGFNQPQHF. In DNA form, the CDR3 reads TGTGCCACCAGCAGAGGGATTAGAAGGGGCTTTAATCAGCCCCAGCATTTT. The genes are TRBV15 and TRBJ1-5; D may be TRBD1 (5 bases). CDR1 LNHNV and CDR2 YYDKDF come from the germline V gene (reference sequence). The CDR3 consists of 17 residues. V dropped 1 base and J dropped 4 bases, with 17 bases sitting between them.

This rearrangement joins TRBV7-9 to TRBJ1-6; D remains unclear. Germline V CDR1 and CDR2: SEHNR, FQNEAQ (reference sequence). The CDR3 contains 17 residues. With 4 bases removed from V and 4 bases from J, the gap between germline ends came to 17 bases. Here the CDR3 DNA reads TGTGCCAGCAGCTCCACTACCGGGTCCCTTTATAATTCACCCCTCCACTTT. Protein: CASSSTTGSLYNSPLHF.

This chain joins TRBV15 and TRBJ2-7, with a weak D call TRBD1 (5 bases). The ends were cut back, 0 bases at V and 3 bases at J, with 15 bases in the middle. Germline CDR1 LNHNV, CDR2 YYDKDF (reference sequence). The CDR3 extends over 16 amino acids. The CDR3 nucleotides read TGTGCCACCAGCAGAGATCAGTCGACAGATGGCTACGAGCAGTACTTC. It translates to CATSRDQSTDGYEQYF.

The rearrangement joins TRBV5-1 to TRBJ2-7; TRBD1 aligns across 8 bases. The CDR3 loop spans 15 amino acids. The V and J ends lost 0 bases and 7 bases, in that order; junction bases with no gene match: 9. Germline V CDR1 and CDR2: SGHRS, YFSETQ. CDR3 nucleotide sequence: TGCGCCAGCAGCTTGGACAGGGGGGCACTTACAGAGCAGTACTTC. It translates to CASSLDRGALTEQYF.

In the case of this clone: At one end the junction does not follow the germline gene, possibly because of a read error. For the CDR3, the DNA is TGTGCCAGCGGCCAACTTGGGGCGGGAGGTGGCTATGGCTACACCTTC. This encodes CASGQLGAGGGYGYTF. V is TRBV3-1 (or the pseudogene TRBV3-2) and J is TRBJ1-2; tentative D call: TRBD1 (5 bases). CDR1 is LGHDT, CDR2 YNNKEL, per germline (reference sequence). CDR3 length: 16 residues.

This rearrangement joins TRBV30 to TRBJ1-3; D ambiguous. Germline-derived CDR1 and CDR2 are GTSNPN and SVGIG (reference sequence). Trimming pared 2 bases from V and 3 bases from J, leaving 11 bases between. The CDR3 covers 14 residues. The CDR3, as DNA: TGTGCCTGGAGTATCGGGGTCGGTGGAAACACCATATATTTT. This gives the protein CAWSIGVGGNTIYF. The full variable domain, with the rest looked up from reference TRBV30 and TRBJ1-3, is SQTIHQWPATLVQPVGSPLSLECTVEGTSNPNLYWYRQAAGRGLQLLFYSVGIGQISSEVPQNLSASRPQDRQFILSSKKLLLSDSGFYLCAWSIGVGGNTIYFGEGSWLTVV.

The chain uses TRBV12-3 or TRBV12-4 and TRBJ1-2, with a possible D match to TRBD1 (6 bases). V dropped 1 base and J dropped 8 bases, with 11 bases sitting between them. This CDR3 contains 13 residues. The CDR3 DNA reads as TGTGCCAGCAGTTTAGGGGACACCCAGGGCTACACCTTC. Encoded protein: CASSLGDTQGYTF.

The chain recombines TRBV11-2 with TRBJ2-2; 7 bases are a match to TRBD1. This CDR3 comprises 15 residues. Germline V gene sequence: CDR1 SGHAT, CDR2 FQNNGV. J gave up 6 bases and V 3 bases, and 7 bases lay outside the gene matches. The CDR3 sequence: CASSFSTGRAGELFF. CDR3 bases: TGTGCCAGCAGCTTCTCGACAGGGCGGGCCGGGGAGCTGTTTTTT.

The chain couples TRBV6-5 to TRBJ1-2; TRBD1 might be the D (5 bases). V lost 0 bases, J lost 5 bases, and 16 bases lay in between. The germline V gene has CDR1 MNHEY and CDR2 SVGAGI. The CDR3 totals 16 residues. The CDR3 protein is CASSYSSSGREYGYTF. CDR3 in DNA: TGTGCCAGCAGTTACTCGAGTAGCGGCAGGGAGTATGGCTACACCTTC.

This clone was observed a single time. In DNA, the CDR3 is TGTGCCAGCAAGCGGACGGACCGTTTCCCTTCACCCCTCCACTTT. Protein product: CASKRTDRFPSPLHF. The rearrangement uses TRBV2 and TRBJ1-6; the D is unclear. CDR1 is SNHLY and CDR2 is FYNNEI in the germline V gene. V was clipped by 7 bases and J by 9 bases, with 19 bases between them. CDR3 length: 15 residues.

The chain carries TRBV6-5 and TRBJ1-1; D not resolved. CDR3 length: 14 amino acids. Germline V gene lookup returns CDR1 MNHEY and CDR2 SVGAGI. Trimming left V 4 bases short and J 3 bases short, with 12 bases between. The DNA of the CDR3 is TGTGCCAGCAGTTCTCGCGGGGTCGACACTGAAGCTTTCTTT. It encodes CASSSRGVDTEAFF.

J is TRBJ2-7 and V is TRBV5-5; 9 nucleotides match TRBD1. The CDR3 covers 15 residues. CDR1 SGHKS and CDR2 YYEKEE come from the germline V gene (reference sequence). The junction had 7 bases not matched to a gene; V was cut back by 4 bases and J by 2 bases. This CDR3 is CASSPLGQGPYEQYF. CDR3 nucleotide sequence: TGTGCCAGCAGCCCCTTGGGACAGGGACCCTACGAGCAGTACTTC.

Only one count was recorded for this clone. The rearrangement joins TRBV29-1 to TRBJ2-7, with a tentative D call TRBD1 (5 bases). Per the germline V gene, CDR1 is SQVTM and CDR2 is ANQGSEA. CDR3 size: 14 residues. V was clipped by 2 bases and J by 2 bases, with 13 bases between them. The CDR3 bases are TGCAGCGTTGAACTGGCAGGGCGCCCCTACGAGCAGTACTTC. Residues: CSVELAGRPYEQYF.

The V call is TRBV6-5, the J call TRBJ1-2; TRBD1 aligns across 9 bases. The CDR3 loop spans 13 amino acids. CDR1 and CDR2 (germline): MNHEY, SVGAGI. J gave up 4 bases and V 9 bases, and 6 bases lay outside the gene matches. In nucleotides, the CDR3 is TGTGCCAGTTCCGGACAGGGGATCTATGGCTACACCTTC. It specifies CASSGQGIYGYTF.

J is TRBJ2-1 and V is TRBV5-6; 9 positions agree with TRBD1. This CDR3 spans 16 amino acids. With 0 bases clipped from V and 1 base from J, the junction kept 2 bases outside the gene matches. CDR1 is SGHDT, CDR2 YYEEEE, per germline. CDR3 sequence: CASSLGGTGSYNEQFF. In nucleotides, the CDR3 is TGTGCCAGCAGCTTGGGTGGGACAGGGTCCTACAATGAGCAGTTCTTC.

The genes are TRBV29-1 and TRBJ1-4, with 8 nucleotides matching TRBD1. Germline CDR1 reads SQVTM; CDR2 reads ANQGSEA. This CDR3 region has 13 residues. V was clipped by 6 bases and J by 8 bases; unmatched bases: 8. CDR3 DNA sequence: TGCAGCGTCTCGACAGGGGCGGGGGAAAAACTGTTTTTT. Protein: CSVSTGAGEKLFF. The full variable domain, completed using reference TRBV29-1 and TRBJ1-4, is SAVISQKPSRDICQRGTSLTIQCQVDSQVTMMFWYRQQPGQSLTLIATANQGSEATYESGFVIDKFPISRPNLTFSTLTVSNMSPEDSSIYLCSVSTGAGEKLFFGSGTQLSVL.